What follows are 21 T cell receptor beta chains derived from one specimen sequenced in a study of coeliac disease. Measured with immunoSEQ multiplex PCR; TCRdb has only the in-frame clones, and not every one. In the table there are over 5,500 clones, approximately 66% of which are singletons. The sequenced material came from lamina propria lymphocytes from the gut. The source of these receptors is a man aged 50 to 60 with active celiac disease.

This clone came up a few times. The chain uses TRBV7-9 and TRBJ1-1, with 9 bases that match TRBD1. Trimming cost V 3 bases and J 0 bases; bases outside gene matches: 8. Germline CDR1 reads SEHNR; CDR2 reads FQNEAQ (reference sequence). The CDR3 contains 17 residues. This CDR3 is CASSLGTGRRMNTEAFF. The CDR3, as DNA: TGTGCCAGCAGCTTGGGGACAGGGAGGAGGATGAACACTGAAGCTTTCTTT.

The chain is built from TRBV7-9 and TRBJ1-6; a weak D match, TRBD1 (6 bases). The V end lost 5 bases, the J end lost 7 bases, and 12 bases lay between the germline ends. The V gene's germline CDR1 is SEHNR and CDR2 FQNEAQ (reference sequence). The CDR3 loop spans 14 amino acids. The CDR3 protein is CASSQDSLNSPLHF. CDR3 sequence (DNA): TGTGCCAGCAGCCAGGACAGCCTCAATTCACCCCTCCACTTT.

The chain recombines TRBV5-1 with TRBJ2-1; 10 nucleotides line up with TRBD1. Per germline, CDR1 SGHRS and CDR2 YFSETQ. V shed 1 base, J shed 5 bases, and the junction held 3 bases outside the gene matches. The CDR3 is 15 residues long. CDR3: CASSLLDRGDNEQFF. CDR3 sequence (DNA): TGCGCCAGCAGCTTGCTGGACAGGGGGGACAATGAGCAGTTCTTC.

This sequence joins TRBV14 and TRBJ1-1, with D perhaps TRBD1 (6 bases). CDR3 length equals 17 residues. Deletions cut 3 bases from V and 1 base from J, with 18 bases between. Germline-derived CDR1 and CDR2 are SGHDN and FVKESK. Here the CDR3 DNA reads TGTGCCAGCAGCCAGTTCCACAGGGTTCGTGGGAACACTGAAGCTTTCTTT. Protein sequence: CASSQFHRVRGNTEAFF.

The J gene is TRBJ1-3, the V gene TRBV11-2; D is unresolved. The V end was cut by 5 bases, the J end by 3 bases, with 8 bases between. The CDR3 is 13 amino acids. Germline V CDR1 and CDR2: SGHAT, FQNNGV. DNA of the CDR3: TGTGCCAGCAGCCCCCCAGTTGGAAACACCATATATTTT. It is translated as CASSPPVGNTIYF. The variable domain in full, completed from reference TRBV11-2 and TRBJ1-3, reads EAGVAQSPRYKIIEKRQSVAFWCNPISGHATLYWYQQILGQGPKLLIQFQNNGVVDDSQLPKDRFSAERLKGVDSTLKIQPAKLEDSAVYLCASSPPVGNTIYFGEGSWLTVV.

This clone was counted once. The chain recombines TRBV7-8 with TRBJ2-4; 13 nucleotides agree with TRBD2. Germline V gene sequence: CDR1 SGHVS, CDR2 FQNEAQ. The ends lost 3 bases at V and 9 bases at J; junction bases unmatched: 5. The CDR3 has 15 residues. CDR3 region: CASSLHWTSGSIQYF. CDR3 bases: TGTGCCAGCAGCTTGCACTGGACTAGCGGGAGCATTCAGTACTTC.

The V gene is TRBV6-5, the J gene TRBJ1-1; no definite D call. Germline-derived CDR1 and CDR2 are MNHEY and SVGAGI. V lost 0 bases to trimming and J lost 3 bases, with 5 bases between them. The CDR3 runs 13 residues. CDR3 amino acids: CASSYSPDTEAFF. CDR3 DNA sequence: TGTGCCAGCAGTTACTCCCCGGACACTGAAGCTTTCTTT.

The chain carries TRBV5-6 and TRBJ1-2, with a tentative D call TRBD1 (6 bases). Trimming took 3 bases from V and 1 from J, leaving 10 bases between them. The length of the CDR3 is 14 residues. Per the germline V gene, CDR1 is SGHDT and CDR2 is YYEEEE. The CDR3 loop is CASSWTEVNYGYTF. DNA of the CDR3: TGTGCCAGCAGCTGGACAGAAGTTAACTATGGCTACACCTTC.

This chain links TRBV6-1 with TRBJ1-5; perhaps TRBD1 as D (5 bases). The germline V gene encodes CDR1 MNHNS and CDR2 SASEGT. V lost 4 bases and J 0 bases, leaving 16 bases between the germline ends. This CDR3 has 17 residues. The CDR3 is CASSALRGLDSNQPQHF. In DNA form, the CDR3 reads TGTGCCAGCAGTGCCCTTAGGGGACTGGATAGCAATCAGCCCCAGCATTTT.

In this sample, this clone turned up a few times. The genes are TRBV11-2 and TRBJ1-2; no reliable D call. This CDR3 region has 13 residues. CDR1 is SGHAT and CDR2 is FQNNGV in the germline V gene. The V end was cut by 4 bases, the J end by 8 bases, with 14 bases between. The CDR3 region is CASSSTIARGYTF. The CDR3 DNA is TGTGCCAGCAGCTCTACGATTGCACGCGGCTACACCTTC.

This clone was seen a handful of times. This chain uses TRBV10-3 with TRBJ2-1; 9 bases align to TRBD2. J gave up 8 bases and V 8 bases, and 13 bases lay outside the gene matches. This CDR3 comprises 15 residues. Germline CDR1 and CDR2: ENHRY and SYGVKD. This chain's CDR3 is CAIGTGTSLLDEQFF. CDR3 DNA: TGTGCCATCGGGACCGGGACTAGCCTGTTGGATGAGCAGTTCTTC.

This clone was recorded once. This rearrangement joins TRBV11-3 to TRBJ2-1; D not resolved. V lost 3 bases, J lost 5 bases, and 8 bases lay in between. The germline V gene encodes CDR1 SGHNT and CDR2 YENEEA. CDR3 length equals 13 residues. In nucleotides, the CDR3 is TGTGCCAGCAGCTTCGGCCGGGACAATGAGCAGTTCTTC. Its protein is CASSFGRDNEQFF.

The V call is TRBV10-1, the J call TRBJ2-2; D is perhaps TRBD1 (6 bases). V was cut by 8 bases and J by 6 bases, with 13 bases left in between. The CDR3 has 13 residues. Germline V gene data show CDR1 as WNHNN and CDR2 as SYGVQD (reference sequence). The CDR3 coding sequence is TGCGCCAGCCGACAACAGGGTGCCGGGGAGCTGTTTTTT. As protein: CASRQQGAGELFF.

CDR3 nucleotides: TGTGCCAGCAGCAACCAGCAGGGGGCCGGAAAACTGTTTTTT. Its protein is CASSNQQGAGKLFF. The V call is TRBV25-1, the J call TRBJ1-4, with TRBD1 matching over 8 bases. The CDR3 runs to 14 residues. V trimming: 6 bases; J trimming: 10 bases; junction bases outside the gene matches: 10. Germline lookup yields CDR1 MGHDK and CDR2 SYGVNS. Filled out from reference TRBV25-1 and TRBJ1-4, the complete variable domain reads EADIYQTPRYLVIGTGKKITLECSQTMGHDKMYWYQQDPGMELHLIHYSYGVNSTEKGDLSSESTVSRIRTEHFPLTLESARPSHTSQYLCASSNQQGAGKLFFGSGTQLSVL.

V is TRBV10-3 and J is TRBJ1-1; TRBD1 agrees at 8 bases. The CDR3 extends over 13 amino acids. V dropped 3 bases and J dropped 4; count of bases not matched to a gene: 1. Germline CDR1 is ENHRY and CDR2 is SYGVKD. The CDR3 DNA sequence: TGTGCCATCAGTGAAACAGGGGGCACTGAAGCTTTCTTT. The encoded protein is CAISETGGTEAFF.

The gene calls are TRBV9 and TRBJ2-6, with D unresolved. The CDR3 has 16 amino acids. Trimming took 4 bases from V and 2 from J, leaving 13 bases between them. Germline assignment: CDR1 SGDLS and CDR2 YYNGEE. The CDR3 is CASSPLGVPGANVLTF. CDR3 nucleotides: TGTGCCAGCAGCCCCCTCGGAGTACCTGGGGCCAACGTCCTGACTTTC.

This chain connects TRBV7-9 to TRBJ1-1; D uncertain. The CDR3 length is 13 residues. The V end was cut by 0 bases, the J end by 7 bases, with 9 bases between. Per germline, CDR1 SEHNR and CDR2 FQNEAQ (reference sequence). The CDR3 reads CASSLALGSEAFF. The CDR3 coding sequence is TGTGCCAGCAGCTTAGCGTTGGGGAGTGAAGCTTTCTTT. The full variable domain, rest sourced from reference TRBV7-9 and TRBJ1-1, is DTGVSQNPRHKITKRGQNVTFRCDPISEHNRLYWYRQTLGQGPEFLTYFQNEAQLEKSRLLSDRFSAERPKGSFSTLEIQRTEQGDSAMYLCASSLALGSEAFFGQGTRLTVV.

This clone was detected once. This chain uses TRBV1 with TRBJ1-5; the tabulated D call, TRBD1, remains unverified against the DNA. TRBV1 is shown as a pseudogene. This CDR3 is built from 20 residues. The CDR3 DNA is TGCACCAGCAGCCAAGACAAGACAACCGTACACTCACATAGCAATCAGCCCCAGCATTTT. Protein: CTSSQDKTTVHSHSNQPQHF.

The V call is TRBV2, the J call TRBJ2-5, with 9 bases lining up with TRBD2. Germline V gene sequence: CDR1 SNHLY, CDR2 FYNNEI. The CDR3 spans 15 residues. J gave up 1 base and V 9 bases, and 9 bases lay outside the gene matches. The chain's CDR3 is CASTKAGGRQETQYF. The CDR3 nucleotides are TGTGCCAGTACGAAAGCGGGGGGACGCCAAGAGACCCAGTACTTC.

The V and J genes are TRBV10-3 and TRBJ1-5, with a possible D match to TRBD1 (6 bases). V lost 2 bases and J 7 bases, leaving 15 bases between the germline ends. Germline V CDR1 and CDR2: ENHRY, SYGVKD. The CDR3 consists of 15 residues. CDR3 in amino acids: CAISEGQGLGQPQHF. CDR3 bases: TGTGCCATCAGTGAGGGGCAGGGGCTGGGCCAGCCCCAGCATTTT.

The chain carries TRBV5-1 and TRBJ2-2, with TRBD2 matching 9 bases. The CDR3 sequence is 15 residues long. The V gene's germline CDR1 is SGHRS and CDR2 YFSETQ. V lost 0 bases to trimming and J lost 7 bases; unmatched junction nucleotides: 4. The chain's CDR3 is CASSLVDSGSGELFF. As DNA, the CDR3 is TGCGCCAGCAGCTTGGTGGATAGCGGGAGCGGGGAGCTGTTTTTT. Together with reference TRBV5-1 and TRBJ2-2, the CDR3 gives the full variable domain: KAGVTQTPRYLIKTRGQQVTLSCSPISGHRSVSWYQQTPGQGLQFLFEYFSETQRNKGNFPGRFSGRQFSNSRSEMNVSTLELGDSALYLCASSLVDSGSGELFFGEGSRLTVL.